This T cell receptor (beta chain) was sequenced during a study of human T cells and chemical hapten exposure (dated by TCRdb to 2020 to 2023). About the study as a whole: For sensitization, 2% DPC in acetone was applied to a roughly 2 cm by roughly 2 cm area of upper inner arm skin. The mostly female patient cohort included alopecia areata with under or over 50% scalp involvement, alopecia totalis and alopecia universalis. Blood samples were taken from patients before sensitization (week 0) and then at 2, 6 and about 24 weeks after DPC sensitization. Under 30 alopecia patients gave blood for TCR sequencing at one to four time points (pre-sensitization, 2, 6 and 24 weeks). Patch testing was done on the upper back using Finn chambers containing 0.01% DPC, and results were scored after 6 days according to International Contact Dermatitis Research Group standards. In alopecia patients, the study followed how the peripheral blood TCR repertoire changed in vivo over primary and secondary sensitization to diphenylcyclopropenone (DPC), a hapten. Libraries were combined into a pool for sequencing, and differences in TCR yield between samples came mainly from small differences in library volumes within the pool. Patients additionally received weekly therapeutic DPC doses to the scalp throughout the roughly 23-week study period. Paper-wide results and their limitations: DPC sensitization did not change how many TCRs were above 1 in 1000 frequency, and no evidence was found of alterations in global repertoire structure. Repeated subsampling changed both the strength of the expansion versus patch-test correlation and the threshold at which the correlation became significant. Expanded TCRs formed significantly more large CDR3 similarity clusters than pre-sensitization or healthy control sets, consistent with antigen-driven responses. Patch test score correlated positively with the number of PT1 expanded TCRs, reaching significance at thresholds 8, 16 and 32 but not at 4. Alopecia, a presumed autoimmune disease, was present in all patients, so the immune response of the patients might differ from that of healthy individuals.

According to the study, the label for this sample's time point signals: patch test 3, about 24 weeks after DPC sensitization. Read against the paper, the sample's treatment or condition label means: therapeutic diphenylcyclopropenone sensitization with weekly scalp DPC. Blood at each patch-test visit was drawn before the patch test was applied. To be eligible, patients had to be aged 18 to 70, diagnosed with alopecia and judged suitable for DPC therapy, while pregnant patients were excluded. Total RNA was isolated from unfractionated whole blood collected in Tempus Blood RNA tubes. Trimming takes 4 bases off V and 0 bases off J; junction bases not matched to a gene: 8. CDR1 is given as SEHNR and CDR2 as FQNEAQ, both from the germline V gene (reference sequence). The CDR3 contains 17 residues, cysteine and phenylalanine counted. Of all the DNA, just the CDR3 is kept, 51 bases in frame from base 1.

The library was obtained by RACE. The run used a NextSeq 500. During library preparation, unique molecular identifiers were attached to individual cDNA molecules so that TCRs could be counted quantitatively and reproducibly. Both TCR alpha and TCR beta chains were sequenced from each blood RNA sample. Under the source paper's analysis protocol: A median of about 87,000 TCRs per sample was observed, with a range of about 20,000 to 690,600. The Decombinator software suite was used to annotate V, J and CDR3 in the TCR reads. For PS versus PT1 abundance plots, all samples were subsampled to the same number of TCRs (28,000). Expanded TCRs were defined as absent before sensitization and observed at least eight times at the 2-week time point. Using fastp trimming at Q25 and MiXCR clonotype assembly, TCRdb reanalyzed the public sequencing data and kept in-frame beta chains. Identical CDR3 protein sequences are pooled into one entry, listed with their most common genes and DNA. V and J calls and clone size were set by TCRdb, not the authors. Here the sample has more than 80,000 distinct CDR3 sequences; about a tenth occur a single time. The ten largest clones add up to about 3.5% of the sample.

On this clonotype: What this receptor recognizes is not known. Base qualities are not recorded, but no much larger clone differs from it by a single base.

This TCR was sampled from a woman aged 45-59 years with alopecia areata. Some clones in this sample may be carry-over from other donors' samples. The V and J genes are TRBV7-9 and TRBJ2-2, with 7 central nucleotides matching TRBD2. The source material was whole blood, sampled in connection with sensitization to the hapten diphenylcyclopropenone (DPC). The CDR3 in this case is CASSSPSGIANTGELFF. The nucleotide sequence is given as TGTGCCAGCAGCTCCCCCAGCGGGATAGCGAACACCGGGGAGCTGTTTTTT.